The source of this TCR beta chain is a study of a mutant IDH1 vaccine in newly diagnosed glioma. About this clone itself: Antigen: not known.

Time point meaning: week 5, during vaccination. Each vaccine dose was 300 ug of mutant IDH1 20-mer peptide, with topical imiquimod. CDR1 and CDR2 (germline): MNHEY, SMNVEV (reference sequence). Unmatched junction bases numbered 5, after V lost 6 bases and J lost 0 bases. The CDR3 is made up of 15 amino acids. The assay was immunoSEQ multiplex PCR, and TCRdb's table has in-frame clones only and misses some. The sample consists of around 38,000 clones, roughly 80% of them appearing once. The clonotype comes from a man aged 25 to 40 with glioma. V is TRBV27 and J is TRBJ2-7, with 10 bases fitting TRBD2. Specimen: PBMCs, collected from a glioma patient whose treatment included an IDH1 peptide vaccine. The CDR3 reads CASRLGLAASYEQYF. The CDR3 DNA is TGTGCCAGCAGGCTTGGACTAGCGGCCTCCTACGAGCAGTACTTC.